These 26 T cell receptor beta chains were sequenced from one sample in a study of early T cells in non-severe SARS-CoV-2 infection (dated by TCRdb to the early 2020s). The library came from 5' RACE. TCRdb shows the sequencer as NextSeq 500. The public sequencing data were trimmed at Q25 with fastp and processed into clonotypes with MiXCR by TCRdb, which kept only in-frame beta chains. Here each entry gathers all rows of one CDR3 protein and keeps the most common genes and DNA. The sample profile shows under 70,000 distinct CDR3 sequences; roughly 5% of them were found once. The top ten hold just under 5% of the sample. Sequenced: whole blood. The receptors were sampled from an adult who was a healthcare worker with PCR-confirmed SARS-CoV-2 infection or an uninfected control (not recorded which).

The table lists this clonotype with a few counts. The rearrangement links TRBV20-1 to TRBJ1-1, with D hard to call. The CDR3 runs 15 residues. V lost 3 bases, J lost 3 bases, and 17 bases lay in between. Germline CDR1 DFQATT, CDR2 SNEGSKA (reference sequence). CDR3 amino acids: CSARLFRGSDTEAFF. CDR3 nucleotides: TGCAGTGCTAGGCTCTTCCGGGGATCCGACACTGAAGCTTTCTTT.

This clonotype was seen a few times. CDR3 coding DNA: TGTGCCTGGAGTCTAGACGGGAATGAAAAACTGTTTTTT. It codes for CAWSLDGNEKLFF. This chain uses TRBV30 with TRBJ1-4; D unresolved. The V end was cut by 2 bases, the J end by 5 bases, with 9 bases between. Germline assignment: CDR1 GTSNPN and CDR2 SVGIG (reference sequence). CDR3 length: 13 amino acids.

There are a few counts of this clonotype. The CDR3 spells CASSVSGVSYGYTF. CDR3 in DNA: TGCGCCAGCAGCGTATCAGGAGTTTCCTATGGCTACACCTTC. The rearrangement uses TRBV5-1 and TRBJ1-2; D not resolved. The CDR3 sequence is 14 residues long. The germline V and J ends were trimmed by 4 bases and 4 bases, with 14 bases remaining between them. The germline V gene has CDR1 SGHRS and CDR2 YFSETQ.

This clonotype was picked up a small number of times. This chain joins TRBV3-1 and TRBJ2-1; no definite D call. V dropped 4 bases and J dropped 1 base, with 8 bases sitting between them. Germline lookup yields CDR1 LGHDT and CDR2 YNNKEL (reference sequence). There are 14 residues in the CDR3. CDR3 amino acids: CASSPQLSYNEQFF. The CDR3 DNA is TGTGCCAGCAGCCCCCAACTTTCCTACAATGAGCAGTTCTTC.

This clonotype was detected only a few times. The chain joins TRBV18 to TRBJ2-3; TRBD2 is a possible D gene (6 bases). From germline, CDR1 is KGHSH and CDR2 LQKENI. The CDR3 is made up of 16 amino acids. The germline V and J ends were trimmed by 1 base and 5 bases, with 16 bases remaining between them. The CDR3 sequence: CASSPLRTEGKDTQYF. The CDR3, as DNA: TGTGCCAGCTCACCACTTCGGACGGAGGGGAAAGATACGCAGTATTTT. The full variable domain, its missing parts supplied by reference TRBV18 and TRBJ2-3, is NAGVMQNPRHLVRRRGQEARLRCSPMKGHSHVYWYRQLPEEGLKFMVYLQKENIIDESGMPKERFSAEFPKEGPSILRIQQVVRGDSAAYFCASSPLRTEGKDTQYFGPGTRLTVL.

About this clonotype itself: A read error may explain this, as a much larger clone is one base away. V is TRBV18 and J is TRBJ2-7; TRBD1 or TRBD2 may be the D gene (5 bases each). Germline CDR1 and CDR2: KGHSH and LQKENI. This CDR3 has 12 residues. Trimming took off 5 bases at V and 6 bases at J, with 11 bases between the two ends. CDR3 nucleotides: TGTGCCAGCTCATCGGGACGGGGCGAGCAGTACTTC. Amino acids: CASSSGRGEQYF. Together with reference TRBV18 and TRBJ2-7, the CDR3 gives the full variable domain: NAGVMQNPRHLVRRRGQEARLRCSPMKGHSHVYWYRQLPEEGLKFMVYLQKENIIDESGMPKERFSAEFPKEGPSILRIQQVVRGDSAAYFCASSSGRGEQYFGPGTRLTVT.

This clonotype has ten or more counts. V is TRBV18 and J is TRBJ1-2; 10 bases are a match to TRBD1. V lost 3 bases and J lost 6; bases outside the gene matches: 10. The CDR3 consists of 16 residues. Germline-derived CDR1 and CDR2 are KGHSH and LQKENI. This CDR3 is CASSPGRWGQGNGYTF. The CDR3 coding sequence is TGTGCCAGCTCACCGGGCAGGTGGGGACAGGGGAATGGCTACACCTTC.

This clonotype was detected only a few times. This chain uses TRBV5-4 with TRBJ2-7, with D uncertain. Germline V lookup: CDR1 SGHNT, CDR2 YYREEE (reference sequence). Trimming removed 2 bases from V and 5 bases from J, with 14 bases in between. CDR3 size: 14 residues. The CDR3 nucleotides read TGTGCCAGCAGCTTCGCACAGTCCGTCAACGAGCAGTACTTC. It yields the protein CASSFAQSVNEQYF.

Many counts were recorded for this clonotype. CDR3 sequence (DNA): TGCAGTGCTTGGCCCGGAGGGGCAGATACGCAGTATTTT. It translates to CSAWPGGADTQYF. This rearrangement joins TRBV20-1 to TRBJ2-3; a weak D match, TRBD2 (6 bases). CDR1 and CDR2 (germline): DFQATT, SNEGSKA (reference sequence). Trimming cost V 5 bases and J 4 bases, with 13 bases left between them. This CDR3 has 13 residues.

The V call is TRBV20-1, the J call TRBJ2-1; no definite D call. Trimming stripped 3 bases from V and 1 base from J, with 7 bases between. Germline V lookup: CDR1 DFQATT, CDR2 SNEGSKA (reference sequence). This CDR3 spans 13 amino acids. The CDR3 spells CSASVRSYNEQFF. The DNA for the CDR3 is TGCAGTGCTAGCGTCAGGTCCTACAATGAGCAGTTCTTC.

This clonotype came up many times. This sequence joins TRBV7-9 and TRBJ1-6; D ambiguous. The CDR3 has 13 amino acids. Trimming removed 5 bases from V and 8 bases from J, with 10 bases in between. The V gene's germline CDR1 is SEHNR and CDR2 FQNEAQ (reference sequence). Here the CDR3 reads CASSLDDYSPLHF. CDR3 nucleotide sequence: TGTGCCAGCAGCCTTGACGACTATTCACCCCTCCACTTT.

Many counts were recorded for this clonotype. The V and J genes are TRBV27 and TRBJ2-7, with 11 bases aligning to TRBD1. The CDR3 has 18 residues. The ends lost 4 bases at V and 3 bases at J; junction bases unmatched: 14. Germline lookup yields CDR1 MNHEY and CDR2 SMNVEV (reference sequence). CDR3 DNA sequence: TGTGCCAGCAGTTCCCCAAGCGGGAGTGGGACAGGGGGCTACGAGCAGTACTTC. Translating it yields CASSSPSGSGTGGYEQYF.

This clonotype showed up many times. This chain connects TRBV19 to TRBJ2-2; no reliable D call. The CDR3 totals 13 residues. Per the germline V gene, CDR1 is LNHDA and CDR2 is SQIVND (reference sequence). Trimming cost V 4 bases and J 4 bases, with 7 bases left between them. The chain's CDR3 is CASSNAFTGELFF. The CDR3, as DNA: TGTGCCAGTAGTAACGCCTTCACCGGGGAGCTGTTTTTT.

This clonotype has at least ten counts. The chain uses TRBV2 and TRBJ2-7; TRBD1 is a possible D gene (5 bases). Germline loops: CDR1 SNHLY, CDR2 FYNNEI. V was clipped by 8 bases and J by 5 bases, with 31 bases between them. This CDR3 has 18 residues. CDR3 sequence (DNA): TGTGCCAGCGGCCCGGGTCGGTTTGTTTTGGCAGGCAGGGACGAGCAGTACTTC. Amino acids: CASGPGRFVLAGRDEQYF.

This sequence joins TRBV4-2 and TRBJ1-4; possible D gene TRBD1, 5 bases. Germline V gene sequence: CDR1 LGHNA, CDR2 YNFKEQ. The CDR3 runs 19 residues. The V end lost 3 bases, the J end lost 4 bases, and 24 bases lay between the germline ends. The CDR3 DNA sequence: TGTGCCAGCAGCCAGAAGCCGGGACTCGCTTTGAGGGGTAATGAAAAACTGTTTTTT. It translates to CASSQKPGLALRGNEKLFF.

This clonotype has at least ten counts. This chain connects TRBV2 to TRBJ2-7; 8 bases match TRBD1. This CDR3 has 13 residues. Germline lookup yields CDR1 SNHLY and CDR2 FYNNEI. V lost 3 bases to trimming and J lost 8 bases; unmatched junction nucleotides: 6. The CDR3 nucleotides read TGTGCCAGCAGTGAGTCGGGACAGGTCAAGCAGTACTTC. Amino acids: CASSESGQVKQYF.

This clonotype occurred many times. This chain uses TRBV7-9 with TRBJ2-1; 7 nucleotides match TRBD2. The CDR3 sequence is 16 residues long. The germline gives CDR1 SEHNR, CDR2 FQNEAQ (reference sequence). J lost 0 bases, V lost 5 bases, and 7 bases had no gene match. The CDR3 bases are TGTGCCAGCAGCCCCAGCGGGACCAGCTCCTACAATGAGCAGTTCTTC. This sequence encodes CASSPSGTSSYNEQFF. Full variable domain (remainder filled in from reference TRBV7-9 and TRBJ2-1): DTGVSQNPRHKITKRGQNVTFRCDPISEHNRLYWYRQTLGQGPEFLTYFQNEAQLEKSRLLSDRFSAERPKGSFSTLEIQRTEQGDSAMYLCASSPSGTSSYNEQFFGPGTRLTVL.

There are many counts of this clonotype. The genes are TRBV29-1 and TRBJ1-1, with D possibly TRBD1 on 6 matching bases. The V gene's germline CDR1 is SQVTM and CDR2 ANQGSEA. This CDR3 comprises 14 residues. The germline V and J ends were trimmed by 7 bases and 1 base, with 16 bases remaining between them. CDR3 in DNA: TGCAGCGGGTGGGCCGCGGACAGGAACACTGAAGCTTTCTTT. The encoded protein is CSGWAADRNTEAFF. Based on the CDR3 plus reference TRBV29-1 and TRBJ1-1, the full variable domain is SAVISQKPSRDICQRGTSLTIQCQVDSQVTMMFWYRQQPGQSLTLIATANQGSEATYESGFVIDKFPISRPNLTFSTLTVSNMSPEDSSIYLCSGWAADRNTEAFFGQGTRLTVV.

This clonotype was seen many times. The V call is TRBV15, the J call TRBJ1-6, with TRBD1 identical over 8 bases. This CDR3 region has 15 residues. Germline V gives CDR1 LNHNV, CDR2 YYDKDF (reference sequence). J gave up 8 bases and V 0 bases, and 3 bases lay outside the gene matches. The DNA of the CDR3 is TGTGCCACCAGCAGAGAGGACAGGGAATATTCACCCCTCCACTTT. It specifies CATSREDREYSPLHF.

V is TRBV6-6 and J is TRBJ1-5, with TRBD1 as a possible D gene (5 bases). V was cut by 7 bases and J by 3 bases, with 13 bases left in between. The CDR3 is made up of 14 amino acids. Germline CDR1 reads MNHNY; CDR2 reads SVGAGI (reference sequence). The chain's CDR3 is CASNSEGFNQPQHF. In DNA, the CDR3 is TGTGCCAGCAATTCCGAGGGGTTCAATCAGCCCCAGCATTTT.

This clonotype has at least ten counts. The chain uses TRBV7-2 and TRBJ1-2; D is unresolved. Germline CDR1 is SGHTA and CDR2 is FQGNSA. CDR3 length: 13 residues. The V gene lost 0 bases and the J gene lost 14 bases, with 16 bases spanning the gap. This CDR3 is CASSLAGIYMGTF. CDR3 DNA: TGTGCCAGCAGCTTAGCCGGGATCTACATGGGTACCTTC.

The chain couples TRBV11-2 to TRBJ2-6; the match to TRBD1 covers 7 bases. The V segment lost 4 bases and the J segment 0 bases; nucleotides outside the gene matches: 6. CDR1 and CDR2 from the germline V gene are SGHAT and FQNNGV. The CDR3 contains 17 residues. The CDR3 DNA reads TGTGCCAGCAGCTCCGGGACAGCTTTCTCTGGGGCCAACGTCCTGACTTTC. Protein sequence: CASSSGTAFSGANVLTF.

This clonotype was counted at least ten times. V is TRBV11-2 and J is TRBJ2-3; TRBD2 matches at 10 bases. The CDR3 contains 15 residues. The V segment lost 6 bases and the J segment 8 bases; nucleotides outside the gene matches: 11. The germline V gene has CDR1 SGHAT and CDR2 FQNNGV. The CDR3: CASRSLAGELPTQYF. For the CDR3, the DNA is TGTGCCAGCAGGTCCCTAGCGGGAGAGTTACCTACGCAGTATTTT.

The chain joins TRBV11-2 to TRBJ1-6; D uncertain. The CDR3 totals 15 residues. Trimming removed 4 bases from V and 9 bases from J, with 16 bases in between. Looked up from germline, CDR1 is SGHAT and CDR2 is FQNNGV. CDR3 residues: CASSSENLVASPLHF. As DNA, the CDR3 is TGTGCCAGCAGCTCGGAAAATTTGGTTGCTTCACCCCTCCACTTT.

V is TRBV20-1 and J is TRBJ1-2; possibly TRBD1 for D (6 bases). Germline V lookup: CDR1 DFQATT, CDR2 SNEGSKA (reference sequence). There are 15 residues in the CDR3. Trimming removed 6 bases from V and 2 bases from J, with 19 bases in between. CDR3 in amino acids: CSARTVLGLNYGYTF. For the CDR3, the DNA is TGCAGTGCCCGGACAGTTCTTGGTTTAAACTATGGCTACACCTTC.

The sample holds many counts of this clonotype. The CDR3 DNA sequence: TGTGCCAGCAGCGATAGGGGACAGGGAATATACAATGAGCAGTTCTTC. It codes for CASSDRGQGIYNEQFF. The V gene is TRBV7-2, the J gene TRBJ2-1; 9 bases agree with TRBD1. Trimming cost V 5 bases and J 4 bases; bases outside gene matches: 9. Germline V gene sequence: CDR1 SGHTA, CDR2 FQGNSA. There are 16 residues in the CDR3.